This TCR beta chain is from a study of neurological immune-mediated disorders. This clonotype was counted at least ten times. Trimming removed 6 bases from V and 7 bases from J; junction bases left unmatched: 8. The CDR3 extends over 13 amino acids. The cDNA was synthesized by 5'RACE incorporating 10-nucleotide random UMIs. Using its own MiXCR run on the 5' RACE reads, TCRdb lists one record per CDR3 protein. The sample includes 55,000 to 70,000 distinct CDR3 sequences, 3% to 4% of them seen just once. The V gene is TRBV12-3 or TRBV12-4, the J gene TRBJ1-1; 7 bases are a match to TRBD1. The receptor was derived from a woman aged 45-60 years with multiple sclerosis. The material sequenced was PBMCs. The CDR3 spells CASRYGQEFEAFF. The CDR3 bases are TGTGCCAGCAGGTACGGACAGGAGTTTGAAGCTTTCTTT.